Listed below are T cell receptor beta chains from one sample, sequenced in a study of blood T cells in healthy people across ages. MiXCR, applied by TCRdb to the 5' RACE reads, yields one record per CDR3 protein. This sample has around 1.5 million distinct CDR3 sequences, with roughly 40% found just once. Sequenced: blood. Source of these receptors: a woman younger than 30 in good health. The CDR3 runs from the conserved cysteine through the conserved F or W. D genes are given only for firm matches. Not every row has a clone size; where given, it reads once, few, many or a size class.

J gene,D gene,V gene,clone size,CDR3 protein,CDR3 DNA
TRBJ2-2,TRBD2,TRBV7-2,few,CASSQRLAENTGELFF,TGTGCCAGCAGCCAGCGACTAGCGGAGAACACCGGGGAGCTGTTTTTT
TRBJ1-1,.,TRBV6-1,.,CASSVRGGGGRLNTEAFF,TGTGCCAGCAGCGTTAGAGGGGGGGGAGGGAGGTTGAACACTGAAGCTTTCTTT
TRBJ1-6,.,TRBV12-3/TRBV12-4,few,CASSFAGAENSPLHF,TGTGCCAGCAGTTTTGCGGGGGCAGAAAATTCACCCCTCCACTTT
TRBJ2-3,.,TRBV3-1,many,CASSQEGLAADTQYF,TGTGCCAGCAGCCAAGAAGGCCTAGCCGCAGATACGCAGTATTTT
TRBJ2-1,TRBD1,TRBV20-1,few,CSAREHRGPESSYNEQFF,TGCAGTGCTAGAGAGCACAGGGGGCCCGAGAGCTCCTACAATGAGCAGTTCTTC
TRBJ1-5,TRBD1,TRBV2,.,CASSIGTGKQPQHF,TGTGCCAGCAGTATTGGGACAGGGAAGCAGCCCCAGCATTTT
TRBJ2-7,.,TRBV29-1,.,CSVVPGMISYEQYF,TGCAGCGTTGTGCCCGGGATGATCTCCTACGAGCAGTACTTC
TRBJ1-1,TRBD1,TRBV6-5,few,CASRPPGQGNTEAFF,TGTGCCAGCAGGCCCCCGGGACAGGGGAACACTGAAGCTTTCTTT
TRBJ2-7,TRBD2,TRBV7-9,.,CASSLEGRGILQYF,TGTGCCAGCAGCTTAGAGGGGCGGGGGATCTTGCAGTACTTC
TRBJ1-1,.,TRBV29-1,.,CSDEDPGSEAFF,TGCAGCGACGAGGACCCCGGATCTGAAGCTTTCTTT
TRBJ1-4,.,TRBV14,few,CASSLTSQKLFF,TGTGCCAGCAGCCTCACCTCGCAAAAACTGTTTTTT
TRBJ2-7,TRBD1,TRBV7-6,.,CASSLGRQGESYEQYF,TGTGCCAGCAGCTTAGGGCGTCAGGGGGAGTCCTACGAGCAGTACTTC
TRBJ2-5,.,TRBV7-2,.,CASSLAYLETQYF,TGTGCCAGCAGCTTAGCATATTTGGAGACCCAGTACTTC
TRBJ2-1,TRBD2,TRBV3-1,.,CASSQTGIGLAGGDEQFF,TGTGCCAGCAGCCAAACTGGAATAGGACTAGCGGGAGGGGATGAGCAGTTCTTC
TRBJ2-1,TRBD2,TRBV7-8,.,CASSLDPLGAGVYNEQFF,TGTGCCAGCAGCTTAGACCCTTTAGGGGCGGGGGTTTACAATGAGCAGTTCTTC
TRBJ1-1,.,TRBV6-5,.,CASTINPANTEAFF,TGTGCCAGCACCATAAACCCGGCGAACACTGAAGCTTTCTTT
TRBJ2-2,.,TRBV5-1,.,CASSPGPGTGELFF,TGCGCCAGCAGCCCAGGACCGGGGACCGGGGAGCTGTTTTTT
TRBJ2-5,TRBD2,TRBV28,.,CASSTLGLAGSETQYF,TGTGCCAGCAGTACTTTGGGGCTAGCGGGGTCTGAGACCCAGTACTTC
TRBJ1-1,.,TRBV12-3/TRBV12-4,.,CASRRGDVTEAFF,TGTGCCAGCAGGAGAGGGGATGTCACTGAAGCTTTCTTT
TRBJ2-1,.,TRBV2,.,CASRTGTLSGNEQFF,TGTGCCAGCAGAACCGGGACTCTCTCCGGCAATGAGCAGTTCTTC
TRBJ1-1,.,TRBV28,.,CASSWGAGVGTEAFF,TGTGCCAGCAGTTGGGGTGCAGGGGTAGGAACTGAAGCTTTCTTT
TRBJ2-4,.,TRBV29-1,.,CSVMSRLAKNIQYF,TGCAGCGTAATGTCCCGACTAGCCAAAAACATTCAGTACTTC
TRBJ2-5,TRBD2,TRBV20-1,.,CSAPRLAGGETQYF,TGCAGTGCTCCTAGACTAGCGGGGGGGGAGACCCAGTACTTC
TRBJ2-3,TRBD1,TRBV6-2/TRBV6-3,.,CASSYSLLWGQRNTDTQYF,TGTGCCAGCAGTTACTCGCTACTCTGGGGACAGAGAAACACAGATACGCAGTATTTT